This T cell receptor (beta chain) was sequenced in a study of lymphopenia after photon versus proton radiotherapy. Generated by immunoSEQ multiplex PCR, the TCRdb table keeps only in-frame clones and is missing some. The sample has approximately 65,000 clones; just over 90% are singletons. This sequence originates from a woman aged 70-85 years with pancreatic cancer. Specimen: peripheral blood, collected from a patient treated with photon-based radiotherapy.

Written as DNA, the CDR3 is TGTGCCAGCAGCCCGCCTAGCGGGAGGGTTAGTGAGCAGTACTTC. It translates to CASSPPSGRVSEQYF. This sequence joins TRBV5-6 and TRBJ2-7; 12 bases match TRBD2. The CDR3 runs 15 residues. CDR1 is SGHDT and CDR2 is YYEEEE in the germline V gene. V shed 4 bases, J shed 7 bases, and the junction held 9 bases outside the gene matches.